These T cell receptor beta chains were read from a single sample in a study of tumor and adjacent non-tumor tissue in lung cancer. MiXCR, applied by TCRdb to the multiplex PCR reads, yields one record per CDR3 protein. The table includes over 100,000 distinct CDR3 sequences, roughly three fifths detected once. What was sequenced was distant non-tumor lung tissue. The source is a man aged 55 to 70 with non-small cell lung cancer. CDR3s leave out the opening cysteine and the closing phenylalanine or tryptophan. Fields, in order: J gene, V gene, CDR3 protein.

>TRBJ1-5|TRBV4-1
ASSQDVVGSNQPQQ
>TRBJ2-3|TRBV11-2
ASNSAIEQY
>TRBJ2-3|TRBV5-1
ASTYGTRSTDTQY
>TRBJ1-2|TRBV6-1
ASSLDRGRAYGYT
>TRBJ2-3|TRBV4-1
ASSQYDTQGRTTDTQY
>TRBJ2-3|TRBV6-5
DSSSSPPSGVSADTQY
>TRBJ2-1|TRBV20-1
SANSGRGGNEQF
>TRBJ1-1|TRBV6-5
ASRGWTEAF
>TRBJ1-3|TRBV20-1
SASPTGGSGNIIY
>TRBJ1-5|TRBV12-3/TRBV12-4
ASSLFGTGGNSNQPQH
>TRBJ2-1|TRBV29-1
SVVGTCVYEQL
>TRBJ2-3|TRBV6-2/TRBV6-3
ASSYARAKGIDTHY
>TRBJ2-7|TRBV29-1
SVEAPNGYEQY
>TRBJ1-1|TRBV13
ASSDRDRGLDTEAF
>TRBJ2-2|TRBV5-5
ASSFFPSDTGELF
>TRBJ1-4|TRBV6-6
ACSYLRRGYNEKLF
>TRBJ1-1|TRBV4-1
ARSQGTEAF
>TRBJ2-6|TRBV6-5
ASKGTSGSYGANVLT
>TRBJ2-1|TRBV4-3
ASSQEGTGRNEQF
>TRBJ2-1|TRBV11-3
ASSVGQNSYNEQF
>TRBJ2-3|TRBV5-6
ASNHTSGRASDTQY
>TRBJ1-2|TRBV7-9
VNSFNPGTGPSYGYT
>TRBJ2-5|TRBV7-8
ASTLGVEAQY
>TRBJ2-3|TRBV12-3/TRBV12-4
ASSLYPLADAQY
>TRBJ2-2|TRBV28
ASTTSTGELL
>TRBJ2-7|TRBV29-1
SAQPSGTTHELY
>TRBJ1-1|TRBV5-3
AISICRDGTEAF
>TRBJ1-2|TRBV20-1
SALSGQANYGYT
>TRBJ1-5|TRBV20-1
SARTSGRGQSNQPQH
>TRBJ1-5|TRBV10-3
VISGRAEGPQH
>TRBJ2-5|TRBV6-6
AGTHPGKETQY
>TRBJ2-3|TRBV11-2
ASNLLSLSTDTQY
>TRBJ1-4|TRBV5-4
ASSSAEGEKLF
>TRBJ2-1|TRBV30
AWSTQAAGEQF
>TRBJ1-5|TRBV12-3/TRBV12-4
ASSLRTGGNQPQH
>TRBJ1-1|TRBV4-3
SSSRDKVGEAF
>TRBJ1-2|TRBV5-1
ASTTGTDNYGYT
>TRBJ1-3|TRBV20-1
NASPFGVRGNTIY
>TRBJ1-2|TRBV6-5
ASSRAGNYGYT
>TRBJ2-1|TRBV5-6
ASSFRGEDEQF
>TRBJ2-1|TRBV5-4
ASTLFGGRGGNEQF